The T cell receptor (beta chain) under discussion was sequenced for a study of shared clonotypes between healthy human individuals (TCRdb year 2020). Regarding the study in general: A couple of women and a few men aged 18 to 49 years were included in the cohort. To estimate repertoire size and how much clonotype sharing occurs between individuals, the study deeply sequenced the blood TCR repertoires of a handful of healthy adults. To increase sequencing depth and limit assay-specific biases, TCR repertoire library preparation and sequencing were carried out by different laboratories using diverse techniques. Per donor, three plates each were used for CD4 naive and CD4 memory, two for CD8 naive, and one for CD8 memory. Each donor's leukapheresis produced roughly between roughly 0.9 and 9 billion PBMCs. The full study reports these points: Based on pairwise subsampling, the degree of clonotype sharing among donors was expected to be affected by sequencing depth. Sampling was limited to blood, and TCR repertoires in tissue likely differ from TCR repertoires in blood. Naive subsets generally had larger estimated clonotype richness than memory subsets. Because the study included only a small number of donors, the genetic and exposure-history diversity represented was limited. When a few donors were compared, the shared fraction of clonotypes was about 5% for naive CD4, roughly 3.4% for naive CD8, 2.3% for memory CD4, and 0.35% to 0.4% for memory CD8. Rarefaction of sorted-subset datasets indicated incomplete sequencing despite the large sequencing depth. Clonotypes shared by all four sorted-subset donors showed higher generation probabilities than non-shared clonotypes.

Donors were healthy HIV-negative adults with no recently reported acute infections or vaccinations. Every donor was a Caucasian adult living in Nashville, Tennessee, USA. CD4+ T cells were enriched by magnetic negative selection, after which naive cells were positively selected on CD45RA and the negative fraction was taken as the memory subset. Blood was obtained by leukapheresis, after which PBMCs were separated by Ficoll-Histopaque density gradient centrifugation and cryopreserved in liquid nitrogen vapor phase. Analytical flow cytometry was used to check the purity and quantity of each magnetically sorted T cell population. Genomic DNA was isolated from every sorted fraction and measured by UV absorbance on a Nanodrop 2000c. Using the deep immunoSEQ assay, multiplex PCR amplified TCR CDR3 regions from genomic DNA. Extracted genomic DNA from each cell subset was distributed evenly across all wells of several immunoSEQ 96-well plates, and each plate was treated as a replicate. For sorted subsets, each replicate PCR was loaded with 200 to 250 ng genomic DNA, equivalent to roughly 30,000 T cell genomes. Purified libraries were measured with a Qubit 3.0 fluorometer, size-checked on a Bioanalyzer 2100, and measured again with the KAPA Library Quantification kit. A separate single-read 150-cycle Illumina NextSeq 550 flow cell was used to sequence each immunoSEQ 96-well plate. Regarding the original processing steps: Because the immunoSEQ output included only junctional sequences and no quality scores, the filtering could not be the same as the filtering used for full-length reads. To assign V/J genes and CDR3, sequences were annotated using PyIR, a Python wrapper for IgBLAST v1.9, with IMGT germline references. Reads with weak V/J assignments (E-value above 1e-6), missing CDR3, stop codons, out-of-frame junctions, or ambiguous translated residues were removed. V3J clonotypes were defined as sequences sharing the same inferred V gene, J gene, and CDR3 amino acid sequence. To compute the percentage overlap between repertoires, the number of shared unique clonotypes was divided by the size of the smaller repertoire. Three approaches were used to assess repertoire richness: RTK rarefaction, the Chao1 estimator, and Recon v2.1 estimates of unobserved clonotypes. Generation probabilities were computed with OLGA for all TCRbeta clonotypes obtained by the gDNA method from a handful of donors. Sourced from immuneACCESS, this table was stored by TCRdb with only in-frame sequences that have V and J called. A share of the clones is absent; for the studies checked, an unresolved V gene accounts for under half, and the remainder has no known explanation. V, J and clone size were drawn from that table, and D and trimming were deduced from the DNA. For this sample the table gives fewer than 850,000 clones, of which less than 80% were detected only once. The ten largest account for approximately 1.8% of the sample.

This clone was detected ten times or more. Its antigen remains unidentified. Base qualities were left out, and no much larger clone turns up one base away. The junction shows trimming of 6 bases on V and 6 bases on J, plus 19 bases between the germline ends. Per the germline V gene, SGHTS is the CDR1 and YDEGEE is the CDR2. Taken from cysteine to phenylalanine, the CDR3 has 14 residues. Just CDR3 DNA is preserved here, 42 bases in frame from base 1. The specimen was memory CD4+ T cells sorted from blood. What the cell subset or site label conveys for this sample: CD45RA-negative fraction. The receptor chain draws on TRBV5-8 and TRBJ2-7; the D gene is unclear. The TCR originated in a young woman in good health. The CDR3 reads as follows: CASTSGPGRSEQYF. The base sequence is TGTGCCAGCACCTCCGGGCCAGGCCGTTCCGAGCAGTACTTC.